Shown below are 3 T cell receptor beta chains from a single sample sequenced in a study of blood T cell repertoires in COVID-19. Libraries were prepared by immunoSEQ multiplex PCR; TCRdb keeps only in-frame clonotypes and omits some of them. The top ten hold approximately 2.5% of the sample, which has fewer than 350,000 clones, under 95% seen once. Input material: PBMCs or T cells enriched from blood (not recorded which). All receptors come from a woman in her 40s with acute COVID-19.

This clone was counted a single time. The V and J genes are TRBV5-4 and TRBJ1-1; 7 bases are a match to TRBD1. The V segment lost 2 bases and the J segment 0 bases; nucleotides outside the gene matches: 10. In germline, CDR1 is SGHNT, CDR2 YYREEE (reference sequence). The CDR3 runs to 17 residues. The CDR3 DNA follows: TGTGCCAGCAGCTTAGATGCGGACAGGTATTTGAACACTGAAGCTTTCTTT. Protein: CASSLDADRYLNTEAFF.

This rearrangement joins TRBV4-2 to TRBJ1-1, with 7 bases identical to TRBD1. Germline loops: CDR1 LGHNA, CDR2 YNFKEQ. This CDR3 has 19 amino acids. Trimming took 1 base from V and 2 from J; bases not matched to a gene: 16. Here the CDR3 reads CASSQVPGQRGKINTEAFF. CDR3 DNA: TGTGCCAGCAGCCAAGTCCCGGGACAGCGGGGGAAAATCAACACTGAAGCTTTCTTT.

V usage is TRBV24-1 and J usage is TRBJ2-1; 9 bases align to TRBD2. Germline-derived CDR1 and CDR2 are KGHDR and SFDVKD. CDR3 length: 15 amino acids. J was trimmed by 5 bases and V by 3 bases; bases with no gene match: 4. The CDR3 DNA follows: TGTGCCACCAGTGATACACAGCGGGGGGACAATGAGCAGTTCTTC. As protein: CATSDTQRGDNEQFF.